The 27 T cell receptor beta chains below were found in one sample sequenced in a study of regulatory T cells in long-lasting Graves disease. Time point defined: persistent/refractory GD, antithyroid drugs over 5 years with positive TRAb. TCR sequences were obtained from RNA taken from PBMCs. TCR beta libraries were built with iRepertoire HTBI primers and Arm-PCR of CDR3 regions. TCRdb independently ran MiXCR on the multiplex PCR reads; one entry per CDR3 protein. The sample carries hundreds of thousands of distinct CDR3 sequences, roughly 30% recorded once. Sequenced here: peripheral blood mononuclear cells (PBMCs), sampled when the disease was refractory, from a patient treated with antithyroid drugs. These receptor sequences come from a female donor with Graves disease.

The chain uses TRBV6-2 or TRBV6-3 and TRBJ1-1; D not resolved. Germline assignment: CDR1 MNHEY and CDR2 SVGEGT. The CDR3 consists of 14 residues. V was cut by 5 bases and J by 1 base, with 11 bases left in between. CDR3 sequence (DNA): TGTGCCAGCAGTGACCGGGCGGGGAACACTGAAGCTTTCTTT. Translated, it gives CASSDRAGNTEAFF.

This clonotype was observed a handful of times. V gene TRBV6-1 combines with J gene TRBJ1-5; D is perhaps TRBD1 (5 bases). V lost 2 bases, J lost 2 bases, and 19 bases lay in between. CDR1 is MNHNS and CDR2 is SASEGT in the germline V gene. The CDR3 sequence is 18 residues long. DNA of the CDR3: TGTGCCAGCAGTGAATTCGTATTGGGGGGGGGTCGCAATCAGCCCCAGCATTTT. Translation: CASSEFVLGGGRNQPQHF.

This clonotype was observed many times. The chain links TRBV28 to TRBJ1-1; TRBD1 matches 10 bases. V shed 7 bases, J shed 11 bases, and the junction held 10 bases outside the gene matches. CDR3 length: 13 residues. The V gene's germline CDR1 is MDHEN and CDR2 SYDVKM. CDR3 protein: CASTAPGTGVAFF. CDR3 nucleotides: TGTGCCAGCACAGCACCCGGGACAGGGGTCGCTTTCTTT.

The chain is built from TRBV7-9 and TRBJ1-4; D remains ambiguous. Looked up from germline, CDR1 is SEHNR and CDR2 is FQNEAQ (reference sequence). The CDR3 extends over 14 amino acids. V shed 5 bases and J shed 8 bases, with 15 bases lying between them. The CDR3 DNA follows: TGTGCCAGCAGCCTGACAAATGGACGCGAAAAACTGTTTTTT. Translation gives CASSLTNGREKLFF.

V is TRBV27 and J is TRBJ1-2; weak D call: TRBD1 (6 bases). This CDR3 contains 15 residues. The germline V and J ends were trimmed by 6 bases and 3 bases, with 17 bases remaining between them. Germline V gene lookup returns CDR1 MNHEY and CDR2 SMNVEV (reference sequence). The CDR3 DNA is TGTGCCAGCAGACCAGACAGGATTCAGGACTATGGCTACACCTTC. Translating gives CASRPDRIQDYGYTF.

The chain carries TRBV29-1 and TRBJ1-5, with D perhaps TRBD1 (5 bases). Trimming pared 6 bases from V and 4 bases from J, leaving 13 bases between. The CDR3 length is 13 residues. CDR1 and CDR2 from the germline V gene are SQVTM and ANQGSEA. The CDR3 region has the DNA TGCAGCGTCGGGTCTGGGGGTAATCAGCCCCAGCATTTT. Amino acids: CSVGSGGNQPQHF.

This rearrangement joins TRBV29-1 to TRBJ2-1; the D is unclear. Looked up from germline, CDR1 is SQVTM and CDR2 is ANQGSEA. V lost 7 bases and J lost 6, with 13 bases in between. CDR3 size: 12 residues. Here the CDR3 reads CSALIASNEQFF. The CDR3 DNA follows: TGCAGCGCGCTAATAGCTTCCAATGAGCAGTTCTTC.

The chain carries TRBV27 and TRBJ1-1; D uncertain. CDR3 size: 14 residues. Trimming removed 7 bases at V and 1 base at J, with 13 bases between. From germline, CDR1 is MNHEY and CDR2 SMNVEV (reference sequence). DNA for the CDR3: TGTGCCAGCACCTCGGGGAGGCCGAACACTGAAGCTTTCTTT. Residues: CASTSGRPNTEAFF.

This clonotype occurred a few times. The chain employs TRBV30 and TRBJ1-1; D is unclear. Per the germline V gene, CDR1 is GTSNPN and CDR2 is SVGIG (reference sequence). The CDR3 runs to 11 residues. Trimming pared 5 bases from V and 10 bases from J, leaving 14 bases between. The CDR3 DNA reads as TGTGCCTGGGAAGGTCCGTCTGGAGCTTTCTTT. It encodes CAWEGPSGAFF.

The chain has TRBV29-1 and TRBJ2-7, with D possibly TRBD1 on 5 matching bases. The V gene's germline CDR1 is SQVTM and CDR2 ANQGSEA. The ends were cut back, 1 base at V and 6 bases at J, with 10 bases in the middle. CDR3 size: 12 residues. The CDR3 sequence is CSVEVSTAEQYF. For the CDR3, the DNA is TGCAGCGTTGAAGTTTCGACAGCCGAGCAGTACTTC.

The J gene is TRBJ2-7, the V gene TRBV11-2; D remains unclear. The germline gives CDR1 SGHAT, CDR2 FQNNGV. Deletions cut 1 base from V and 3 bases from J, with 16 bases between. The CDR3 length is 16 residues. For the CDR3, the DNA is TGTGCCAGCAGCTTAGCGGGTTATTTGGGCATCTACGAGCAGTACTTC. Amino acids: CASSLAGYLGIYEQYF.

Ten or more counts support this clonotype. V and J are TRBV11-2 and TRBJ2-7; the D gene is possibly TRBD1 (6 bases). Per the germline V gene, CDR1 is SGHAT and CDR2 is FQNNGV. The CDR3 runs 14 residues. Trimming left V 1 base short and J 3 bases short, with 10 bases between. As DNA, the CDR3 is TGTGCCAGCAGCTTAGGGACAGCAGTCTACGAGCAGTACTTC. It specifies CASSLGTAVYEQYF. The variable domain in full, with the rest retrieved from reference TRBV11-2 and TRBJ2-7, is EAGVAQSPRYKIIEKRQSVAFWCNPISGHATLYWYQQILGQGPKLLIQFQNNGVVDDSQLPKDRFSAERLKGVDSTLKIQPAKLEDSAVYLCASSLGTAVYEQYFGPGTRLTVT.

This clonotype showed up just a few times. The chain uses TRBV3-1 and TRBJ1-1; unclear D gene. Trimming pared 3 bases from V and 4 bases from J, leaving 18 bases between. Germline lookup yields CDR1 LGHDT and CDR2 YNNKEL (reference sequence). The CDR3 totals 16 residues. CDR3 DNA sequence: TGTGCCAGCAGCCACTTCGGACGGGGAGGAGGCACTGAAGCTTTCTTT. Translated: CASSHFGRGGGTEAFF.

In its sample, this clonotype was seen a few times. The V call is TRBV6-1, the J call TRBJ2-5, with TRBD2 identical over 8 bases. Germline CDR1 and CDR2: MNHNS and SASEGT. J was trimmed by 5 bases and V by 6 bases; bases with no gene match: 5. The CDR3 consists of 13 residues. The CDR3 loop is CASRTSDSETQYF. Here the CDR3 DNA reads TGTGCCAGCAGGACTAGCGACTCGGAGACCCAGTACTTC.

This clonotype has more than one count but fewer than ten. This chain joins TRBV6-1 and TRBJ2-7; 9 positions agree with TRBD1. The CDR3 has 12 residues. The V and J ends lost 10 bases and 6 bases, in that order; junction bases with no gene match: 7. The germline gives CDR1 MNHNS, CDR2 SASEGT. The CDR3: CATGDRVSEQYF. DNA for the CDR3: TGTGCCACGGGGGACAGGGTCTCCGAGCAGTACTTC.

The table lists this clonotype with many counts. The V call is TRBV28, the J call TRBJ1-1; TRBD1 is a possible D gene (6 bases). The CDR3 totals 15 residues. V was shortened by 3 bases and J by 0 bases, with 11 bases between the two germline ends. The V gene's germline CDR1 is MDHEN and CDR2 SYDVKM. The CDR3 region has the DNA TGTGCCAGCAGTTTTCTCGGGACATTGAACACTGAAGCTTTCTTT. It is translated as CASSFLGTLNTEAFF. Together with reference TRBV28 and TRBJ1-1, the CDR3 gives the full variable domain: DVKVTQSSRYLVKRTGEKVFLECVQDMDHENMFWYRQDPGLGLRLIYFSYDVKMKEKGDIPEGYSVSREKKERFSLILESASTNQTSMYLCASSFLGTLNTEAFFGQGTRLTVV.

This clonotype was observed many times. This chain uses TRBV28 with TRBJ1-2; 9 bases map to TRBD1. The junction had 8 bases not matched to a gene; V was cut back by 7 bases and J by 8 bases. The CDR3 runs to 13 residues. Germline CDR1 MDHEN, CDR2 SYDVKM. The CDR3 nucleotides read TGTGCCAGCACCCAACAGGGGGCGGGCGGCTACACCTTC. It specifies CASTQQGAGGYTF.

The V gene is TRBV6-1, the J gene TRBJ2-7, with 7 bases aligning to TRBD1. V shed 6 bases and J 7 bases; nucleotides not matched to a gene: 12. Per germline, CDR1 MNHNS and CDR2 SASEGT. The CDR3 contains 14 residues. The CDR3 DNA reads TGTGCCAGCAGGACAGACTACAGGGGTAGGGAGCAGTACTTC. It encodes CASRTDYRGREQYF.

V usage is TRBV28 and J usage is TRBJ2-2; TRBD2 is a possible D gene (6 bases). The ends were cut back, 10 bases at V and 5 bases at J, with 20 bases in the middle. The CDR3 is 15 residues long. Germline CDR1 is MDHEN and CDR2 is SYDVKM. CDR3 in amino acids: CATSSRWGRTGELFF. CDR3 DNA sequence: TGTGCCACCTCCTCCCGTTGGGGGAGGACCGGGGAGCTGTTTTTT.

The genes are TRBV5-1 and TRBJ2-5; possible D gene TRBD1, 6 bases. The V end lost 4 bases, the J end lost 2 bases, and 21 bases lay between the germline ends. The V gene's germline CDR1 is SGHRS and CDR2 YFSETQ. CDR3 size: 17 residues. The CDR3 DNA reads as TGCGCCAGCAGCCTGAGGGACAAGACGCGCCGACAAGAGACCCAGTACTTC. Translated, it gives CASSLRDKTRRQETQYF.

This sequence joins TRBV29-1 and TRBJ1-2; 8 bases agree with TRBD1. The CDR3 contains 14 residues. Trimming at V came to 7 bases and at J to 5 bases, leaving 12 bases not matched to a gene. Germline-derived CDR1 and CDR2 are SQVTM and ANQGSEA. The chain's CDR3 is CSAGPGGAGYGYTF. CDR3 DNA sequence: TGCAGCGCAGGGCCAGGGGGCGCAGGTTATGGCTACACCTTC.

The chain couples TRBV7-3 to TRBJ2-2, with D possibly being TRBD2 (6 bases). CDR3 length: 19 residues. In germline, CDR1 is SGHTA, CDR2 FQGTGA. The ends were cut back, 5 bases at V and 5 bases at J, with 27 bases in the middle. DNA of the CDR3: TGTGCCAGCAGCCCCCAAGGGAGGAAGGTCCATCGCGGGACCGGGGAGCTGTTTTTT. Protein sequence: CASSPQGRKVHRGTGELFF.

This clonotype has ten or more counts. The rearrangement uses TRBV12-3 or TRBV12-4 and TRBJ1-5; D gene uncertain. The CDR3 covers 14 residues. V was clipped by 3 bases and J by 2 bases, with 8 bases between them. The CDR3 loop reads CASSLSAGNQPQHF. The CDR3 coding sequence is TGTGCCAGCAGTTTGTCAGCGGGCAATCAGCCCCAGCATTTT.

This clonotype was observed at least ten times. V is TRBV11-2 and J is TRBJ2-7, with D perhaps TRBD1 (6 bases). V lost 4 bases to trimming and J lost 3 bases, with 13 bases between them. The CDR3 totals 14 residues. The germline gives CDR1 SGHAT, CDR2 FQNNGV. The CDR3 region has the DNA TGTGCCAGCAGCTCACCGACAGGTTTCTACGAGCAGTACTTC. Protein product: CASSSPTGFYEQYF.

The V call is TRBV7-2, the J call TRBJ1-1; the match to TRBD1 covers 9 bases. The length of the CDR3 is 14 residues. V lost 3 bases, J lost 4 bases, and 3 bases stayed unmatched. Germline CDR1 reads SGHTA; CDR2 reads FQGNSA. CDR3 sequence reads: CASSLDRGSTEAFF. The CDR3 DNA follows: TGTGCCAGCAGCTTGGACAGGGGTAGCACTGAAGCTTTCTTT. Drawing the rest from reference TRBV7-2 and TRBJ1-1, the complete variable domain is GAGVSQSPSNKVTEKGKDVELRCDPISGHTALYWYRQSLGQGLEFLIYFQGNSAPDKSGLPSDRFSAERTGGSVSTLTIQRTQQEDSAVYLCASSLDRGSTEAFFGQGTRLTVV.

This chain's CDR3 is CASSPGSPGPPLEQYF. CDR3 sequence (DNA): TGTGCCAGTAGCCCCGGGTCACCAGGACCCCCCCTCGAGCAGTACTTC. V gene TRBV19 combines with J gene TRBJ2-7; D unresolved. Germline-derived CDR1 and CDR2 are LNHDA and SQIVND (reference sequence). Trimming cost V 6 bases and J 6 bases, with 24 bases left between them. The CDR3 is 16 residues long.

This chain connects TRBV15 to TRBJ1-5; 9 bases match TRBD1. CDR3 length: 15 residues. Germline V gene data show CDR1 as LNHNV and CDR2 as YYDKDF (reference sequence). V shed 6 bases, J shed 2 bases, and the junction held 5 bases outside the gene matches. The CDR3 loop reads CATRAGQGGNQPQHF. The CDR3 bases are TGTGCCACCAGAGCGGGACAGGGTGGCAATCAGCCCCAGCATTTT. Looking up the rest from reference TRBV15 and TRBJ1-5 gives the full variable domain: DAMVIQNPRYQVTQFGKPVTLSCSQTLNHNVMYWYQQKSSQAPKLLFHYYDKDFNNEADTPDNFQSRRPNTSFCFLDIRSPGLGDTAMYLCATRAGQGGNQPQHFGDGTRLSIL.